Included here is one TCR beta chain sequence, with context. The sample comes from a study of shared clonotypes between healthy human individuals. Sequencing used immunoSEQ multiplex PCR; TCRdb keeps in-frame clones, though not all of them. The repertoire includes some 89,000 clones, about two thirds of them detected once, and about 42% sits in the top ten. This CDR3 contains 14 residues. V was clipped by 5 bases and J by 6 bases; unmatched bases: 9. Germline V lookup: CDR1 SEHNR, CDR2 FQNEAQ (reference sequence). The sample comprised memory CD8+ T cells sorted from blood. The subset: CD45RO+ cells pooled with CCR7-negative TemRA cells. V gene TRBV7-9 combines with J gene TRBJ1-2; 7 bases fit TRBD1. The source is a man younger than 40 in good health. In DNA form, the CDR3 reads TGTGCCAGCAGCCCTAGAGAAGGGGGCCATGGCTACACCTTC. Residues: CASSPREGGHGYTF.